The present T cell receptor beta chain was sequenced within a study of regulatory T cells in long-lasting Graves disease. Building the TCR beta libraries relied on iRepertoire HTBI primers, and CDR3 regions underwent Arm-PCR. Each CDR3 protein gets one entry after TCRdb re-called the multiplex PCR reads with MiXCR. The data contain approximately 470,000 distinct CDR3 sequences, under 20% of them singletons. Time point in this sample: newly diagnosed GD, antithyroid drugs for less than 3 months. From PBMCs, RNA was extracted and then used to make the TCR library. Trimming shortened V by 3 bases and J by 4 bases, and 12 bases separated the two germline ends. The CDR3 length is 14 residues. These data were also filed under a second study, of T cells in Graves' hyperthyroidism and ophthalmopathy. That study reports: First-round RT-PCR with HTBI primers amplified the TCR CDR3 region.

The source material was peripheral blood mononuclear cells (PBMCs), sampled at new diagnosis, from a patient treated with antithyroid drugs. This TCR was sampled from a man aged 35 to 55 with Graves disease. V usage is TRBV12-3 or TRBV12-4 and J usage is TRBJ1-2; D perhaps matches TRBD1 (5 bases). In nucleotides, the CDR3 is TGTGCCAGCAGTTTGGGGCATACCCTCTATGGCTACACCTTC. As protein: CASSLGHTLYGYTF.